The 27 T cell receptor beta chains given below trace back to one sample, sequenced in a study of blood T cells in healthy people across ages. The authors ran a second PCR of roughly 6 to 11 cycles using a sample-barcoded 5' primer and a J-beta primer mix. Using its own MiXCR run on the 5' RACE reads, TCRdb lists one record per CDR3 protein. The top ten clones hold approximately 0.71% of a sample with roughly 1,100,000 distinct CDR3 sequences, approximately 25% of them seen once. The sample also formed part of further work on T cells of mothers and their children.

The sample was blood. These receptors originate from a girl aged 2 to 10 in good health.

The chain recombines TRBV6-6 with TRBJ1-3; D gene unclear. The CDR3 length is 15 residues. The germline gives CDR1 MNHNY, CDR2 SVGAGI (reference sequence). The V and J ends lost 8 bases and 0 bases respectively, with 14 bases between them. The CDR3 DNA reads as TGTGCCAGCTGTTCCGGGCCGGTCTCTGGAAACACCATATATTTT. Translation gives CASCSGPVSGNTIYF.

The CDR3 DNA is TGTGCCAGCAGCTTGCATCCCGGGACAGGGATGCAGTACTTC. Its protein is CASSLHPGTGMQYF. This chain links TRBV5-4 with TRBJ2-7, with 9 positions matching TRBD1. The V and J ends lost 1 base and 9 bases, in that order; junction bases with no gene match: 8. CDR3 size: 14 residues. CDR1 is SGHNT, CDR2 YYREEE, per germline (reference sequence).

This sequence joins TRBV4-1 and TRBJ2-7; D is perhaps TRBD1 (6 bases). CDR3 size: 16 residues. V was cut by 4 bases and J by 3 bases, with 19 bases left in between. Germline V gene data show CDR1 as MGHRA and CDR2 as YSYEKL. Here the CDR3 reads CASSPVANRANYEQYF. CDR3 nucleotide sequence: TGCGCCAGCAGCCCGGTGGCCAACAGGGCAAACTACGAGCAGTACTTC.

The V call is TRBV3-1, the J call TRBJ1-2; 8 positions match TRBD1. Trimming took 0 bases from V and 4 from J; bases not matched to a gene: 4. The CDR3 has 15 residues. Germline values: CDR1 LGHDT, CDR2 YNNKEL (reference sequence). In DNA, the CDR3 is TGTGCCAGCAGCCAAGATTTAGGACAGGGCTATGGCTACACCTTC. This codes for CASSQDLGQGYGYTF.

On this clonotype: The junction differs from germline at one of its ends, possibly a read error. The chain carries TRBV24-1 and TRBJ2-3; the D is unclear. Germline CDR1 reads KGHDR; CDR2 reads SFDVKD. The CDR3 length is 12 residues. The CDR3: CAISDLTDTQYF. The CDR3 coding sequence is TGTGCCATCAGTGACCTCACAGATACGCAGTATTTT.

This chain connects TRBV14 to TRBJ2-3; no firm D call. The CDR3 loop spans 17 amino acids. Germline V lookup: CDR1 SGHDN, CDR2 FVKESK. V lost 4 bases and J lost 4, with 21 bases in between. DNA of the CDR3: TGTGCCAGCAGCCCGAGGTTTAACTACCTCAGGTCAGATACGCAGTATTTT. This encodes CASSPRFNYLRSDTQYF.

This clonotype has a handful of counts. CDR3 residues: CASSLDGGHSGRSYEQYF. The CDR3, as DNA: TGTGCCAGCAGCTTAGACGGGGGCCATAGCGGGCGCTCCTACGAGCAGTACTTC. The chain joins TRBV7-3 to TRBJ2-7; maybe TRBD2 (7 bases). There are 18 residues in the CDR3. Trimming pared 2 bases from V and 0 bases from J, leaving 20 bases between. CDR1 SGHTA and CDR2 FQGTGA come from the germline V gene.

This clonotype turned up a few times. The chain uses TRBV6-2 or TRBV6-3 and TRBJ2-1; D might be TRBD2 (6 bases). This CDR3 is built from 16 residues. The germline V gene encodes CDR1 MNHEY and CDR2 SVGEGT. V lost 8 bases and J lost 0, with 17 bases in between. The CDR3 loop reads CASGSRRGSSYNEQFF. The CDR3, as DNA: TGTGCCAGCGGTTCTCGGAGGGGTTCCTCCTACAATGAGCAGTTCTTC.

As to this clonotype: The germline gene is not matched at one end of the junction; a read error may be the cause. CDR3 in DNA: TGTGCCAGCAGCTCCAACTTGCCCGCGACAGGGCCGGGAGAGGCCCAGTACTTC. Protein product: CASSSNLPATGPGEAQYF. The chain couples TRBV11-1 to TRBJ2-5; weak D call: TRBD1 (7 bases). CDR3 length: 18 residues. CDR1 is SGHAT and CDR2 is FQDESV in the germline V gene (reference sequence).

The gene calls are TRBV12-3 or TRBV12-4 and TRBJ2-7; 9 nucleotides line up with TRBD2. V was clipped by 6 bases and J by 0 bases; unmatched bases: 15. This CDR3 has 18 residues. DNA of the CDR3: TGTGCCAGCAGCAACCTACTCGGGGCGGGAGGGTACTCCTACGAGCAGTACTTC. It is translated as CASSNLLGAGGYSYEQYF.

This clonotype was picked up a small number of times. This chain links TRBV12-3 or TRBV12-4 with TRBJ2-7; D tentatively fits TRBD1 or TRBD2 (5 bases each). V was cut by 4 bases and J by 3 bases, with 13 bases left in between. The CDR3 consists of 14 residues. The CDR3 region has the DNA TGTGCCAGCAGTTCAGGGACCCTTAACTACGAGCAGTACTTC. The encoded protein is CASSSGTLNYEQYF.

This CDR3 is CASSVGDRKGSNYGYTF. CDR3 coding DNA: TGTGCCAGCAGCGTAGGGGACAGGAAAGGATCTAACTATGGCTACACCTTC. The rearrangement links TRBV5-8 to TRBJ1-2; TRBD1 agrees at 8 bases. V was pared by 4 bases and J by 0 bases, with 11 bases of the junction left unmatched. This CDR3 is 17 amino acids long. Germline-derived CDR1 and CDR2 are SGHTS and YDEGEE. Looking up the rest from reference TRBV5-8 and TRBJ1-2 gives the full variable domain: EAGVTQSPTHLIKTRGQQATLRCSPISGHTSVYWYQQALGLGLQFLLWYDEGEERNRGNFPPRFSGRQFPNYSSELNVNALELEDSALYLCASSVGDRKGSNYGYTFGSGTRLTVV.

The V gene is TRBV7-9, the J gene TRBJ2-5; D gene uncertain. CDR1 and CDR2 from the germline V gene are SEHNR and FQNEAQ (reference sequence). V lost 3 bases, J lost 1 base, and 9 bases lay in between. This CDR3 region has 14 residues. The CDR3 region is CASSFSASQETQYF. DNA of the CDR3: TGTGCCAGCAGCTTTTCAGCATCCCAAGAGACCCAGTACTTC.

This clonotype occurred a few times. The V gene is TRBV2, the J gene TRBJ2-1; maybe TRBD2 (5 bases). The CDR3 length is 14 residues. Trimming removed 3 bases from V and 4 bases from J, with 10 bases in between. Germline CDR1 and CDR2: SNHLY and FYNNEI. CDR3 sequence (DNA): TGTGCCAGCAGTGACGGGGATTTTTACAATGAGCAGTTCTTC. Residues: CASSDGDFYNEQFF.

This clonotype was recorded a few times. Written as DNA, the CDR3 is TGTGCCATCAGACTAGCGGGGGGCCAGACAGATACGCAGTATTTT. It specifies CAIRLAGGQTDTQYF. The chain is built from TRBV10-3 and TRBJ2-3; 12 positions match TRBD2. The CDR3 covers 15 residues. Losses at the gene ends were 6 bases for V and 3 bases for J; bases not matched to a gene: 4. Germline loops: CDR1 ENHRY, CDR2 SYGVKD.

J is TRBJ2-4 and V is TRBV21-1. TRBV21-1 is flagged as a pseudogene. CDR3 length equals 14 residues. The CDR3 is CASREQLAKNIQYF. CDR3 sequence (DNA): TGTGCCAGCAGGGAACAACTAGCCAAAAACATTCAGTACTTC.

This chain connects TRBV29-1 to TRBJ1-5, with D uncertain. The CDR3 consists of 14 residues. Deletions cut 3 bases from V and 2 bases from J, with 11 bases between. Germline CDR1 SQVTM, CDR2 ANQGSEA. The chain's CDR3 is CSVEETTGNQPQHF. The CDR3 DNA is TGCAGCGTTGAGGAAACAACGGGCAATCAGCCCCAGCATTTT.

The J gene is TRBJ2-1, the V gene TRBV5-6, with D hard to call. The CDR3 totals 12 residues. V lost 1 base and J lost 9, with 8 bases in between. The germline V gene has CDR1 SGHDT and CDR2 YYEEEE. CDR3 region: CASSLQWGEQFF. Written as DNA, the CDR3 is TGTGCCAGCAGCTTGCAATGGGGTGAGCAGTTCTTC.

The V gene is TRBV28, the J gene TRBJ2-5, with D uncertain. With the DNA end fitting TRBJ2-1 better, the J assignment may be wrong. CDR3 size: 11 residues. CDR1 MDHEN and CDR2 SYDVKM come from the germline V gene. The CDR3 DNA reads TGTGCCAGCGGGAAGGACAATGAGCAGTTCTTC. Its protein is CASGKDNEQFF.

This clonotype was recorded a few times. This chain links TRBV12-3 or TRBV12-4 with TRBJ2-7, with D possibly TRBD1 on 6 matching bases. The CDR3 contains 13 residues. Trimming cost V 3 bases and J 4 bases, with 10 bases left between them. Here the CDR3 DNA reads TGTGCCAGCAGTTTCCCACAGGGTTACGAGCAGTACTTC. Protein sequence: CASSFPQGYEQYF.

This rearrangement joins TRBV4-2 to TRBJ1-4; 8 bases fit TRBD1. J lost 7 bases, V lost 1 base, and 5 bases had no gene match. There are 15 residues in the CDR3. Germline CDR1 LGHNA, CDR2 YNFKEQ. The CDR3 DNA reads as TGTGCCAGCAGCCAAGCGGACAGGGAAAGTGAAAAACTGTTTTTT. Its protein is CASSQADRESEKLFF.

This clonotype was observed a few times. The J gene is TRBJ1-1, the V gene TRBV2; D unclear. Germline lookup yields CDR1 SNHLY and CDR2 FYNNEI. The CDR3 is 13 amino acids. V lost 4 bases to trimming and J lost 1 base, with 7 bases between them. The CDR3 coding sequence is TGTGCCAGCAGTGTACTACAGAACACTGAAGCTTTCTTT. Its translation is CASSVLQNTEAFF.

V gene TRBV7-8 combines with J gene TRBJ2-4; 9 bases line up with TRBD2. The J segment lost 0 bases and the V segment lost 3 bases, leaving 3 bases of the junction unmatched. Germline lookup yields CDR1 SGHVS and CDR2 FQNEAQ. This CDR3 has 16 amino acids. The CDR3 loop reads CASSFGTSSAKNIQYF. The CDR3 region has the DNA TGTGCCAGCAGCTTCGGGACTAGCTCAGCCAAAAACATTCAGTACTTC.

The chain carries TRBV7-9 and TRBJ1-1; D is unclear. This CDR3 has 12 residues. Germline V CDR1 and CDR2: SEHNR, FQNEAQ (reference sequence). V lost 1 base to trimming and J lost 11 bases, with 11 bases between them. The CDR3 is CASSLEVKRAFF. The CDR3 DNA is TGTGCCAGCAGCTTAGAGGTCAAACGGGCTTTCTTT.

V gene TRBV9 combines with J gene TRBJ2-3; TRBD2 matches 8 bases. Germline lookup yields CDR1 SGDLS and CDR2 YYNGEE. V shed 5 bases, J shed 2 bases, and the junction held 7 bases outside the gene matches. CDR3 length: 15 amino acids. The CDR3 loop reads CASSQVGGDTDTQYF. For the CDR3, the DNA is TGTGCCAGCAGTCAGGTCGGGGGGGACACAGATACGCAGTATTTT.

Only a few counts were recorded for this clonotype. DNA of the CDR3: TGTGCCAGCAGCTTAAGGGGTCATGGCTACACCTTC. This translates into CASSLRGHGYTF. The chain joins TRBV7-8 to TRBJ1-2, with D tentatively TRBD1 (5 bases). Per germline, CDR1 SGHVS and CDR2 FQNEAQ. Trimming stripped 2 bases from V and 6 bases from J, with 7 bases between. CDR3 size: 12 residues.

This clonotype has more than one count but fewer than ten. The chain combines TRBV2 with TRBJ1-1, with TRBD1 matching over 7 bases. Trimming cost V 8 bases and J 8 bases; bases outside gene matches: 11. This CDR3 is built from 13 residues. Looked up from germline, CDR1 is SNHLY and CDR2 is FYNNEI. The CDR3 DNA is TGTGCCAGCCGATGGGGACAGCTTGCGGAAGCTTTCTTT. The encoded protein is CASRWGQLAEAFF.